One T cell receptor beta chain is described in this entry. Trimming removed 0 bases from V and 0 bases from J, with 21 bases in between. The CDR3 covers 20 residues. Germline V gene lookup returns CDR1 ENHRY and CDR2 SYGVKD. In the study's own analysis: Amplified reference gene primers provided the basis for estimating nucleated cell counts. Assay used: immunoSEQ multiplex PCR; TCRdb lists only in-frame clones, some missing. The V and J calls and clone size were taken over from that table, and D and trimming were inferred from the DNA. The sample holds around 220,000 clones, around nine tenths seen once. This sample is part of a study of blood T cell repertoires in COVID-19. Study-level background: Donors in the United States, Italy and Spain gave samples during acute or convalescent COVID-19.

Cohort 3 donors were reported recovered after two negative PCRs, clearance, or symptom resolution. V gene TRBV10-3 combines with J gene TRBJ1-3; D possibly corresponds to TRBD1 (6 bases). This TCR was sampled from a young woman who had recovered from COVID-19. Material for sequencing was PBMCs or T cells enriched from blood (not recorded which). CDR3 region: CAISESGVRTAQTSGNTIYF. CDR3 nucleotide sequence: TGTGCCATCAGTGAGTCAGGGGTCAGGACAGCGCAAACCTCTGGAAACACCATATATTTT.